The 29 T cell receptor beta chains reported below all come from one sample, sequenced in a study of glioma-infiltrating T cells. Using RNA template, CDR3s of TCR alpha and beta were amplified with iRepertoire arm-PCR. TCRdb redid the calling of the multiplex PCR reads with MiXCR, one entry per CDR3 protein. The sample includes 300,000 to 450,000 distinct CDR3 sequences, about two fifths of them seen just once. Specimen: glioma tissue, nonneoplastic brain tissue, or PBMCs (not recorded which). These receptors were taken from a human donor with low-grade glioma or glioblastoma, undergoing nonglioma brain surgery, or in good health (not recorded which).

The rearrangement uses TRBV4-1 and TRBJ2-3; 12 nucleotides match TRBD1. CDR1 and CDR2 from the germline V gene are MGHRA and YSYEKL. Losses at the gene ends were 1 base for V and 5 bases for J; bases not matched to a gene: 7. The CDR3 runs to 17 residues. CDR3 in DNA: TGCGCCAGCAGCCAAGCGGGACAGGGGGCATGGGAAGATACGCAGTATTTT. This encodes CASSQAGQGAWEDTQYF.

This clonotype was detected only once. Just one base apart from a much larger clone, this may be a read error. The rearrangement joins TRBV27 to TRBJ2-3; D is unresolved. This CDR3 has 10 amino acids. V was cut by 5 bases and J by 14 bases, with 11 bases left in between. Per the germline V gene, CDR1 is MNHEY and CDR2 is SMNVEV (reference sequence). The CDR3 DNA reads TGTGCCAGCAGTCCCCCCCAACCGTATTTT. This sequence encodes CASSPPQPYF.

The chain couples TRBV2 to TRBJ2-3, with TRBD2 matching 9 bases. V dropped 3 bases and J dropped 4; count of bases not matched to a gene: 2. Germline V lookup: CDR1 SNHLY, CDR2 FYNNEI. The length of the CDR3 is 14 residues. DNA of the CDR3: TGTGCCAGCAGTGAGGTAGCGGGAGCAGATACGCAGTATTTT. Translation: CASSEVAGADTQYF.

Comment on this clonotype: The junction does not match germline at one end; this may be a read error. This chain links TRBV19 with TRBJ1-5, with 7 bases identical to TRBD1. The CDR3 runs 12 residues. Germline loops: CDR1 LNHDA, CDR2 SQIVND (reference sequence). The CDR3 is CASSATAGQNNF. The CDR3 DNA is TGTGCCAGTAGTGCAACCGCGGGACAGAACAATTTT. The whole variable domain, filled in from reference TRBV19 and TRBJ1-5, reads DGGITQSPKYLFRKEGQNVTLSCEQNLNHDAMYWYRQDPGQGLRLIYYSQIVNDFQKGDIAEGYSVSREKKESFPLTVTSAQKNPTAFYLCASSATAGQNNFGDGTRLSIL.

This clonotype turned up a few times. The V and J genes are TRBV7-3 and TRBJ2-1; unclear D gene. The CDR3 spans 13 residues. Trimming cost V 2 bases and J 3 bases, with 5 bases left between them. CDR1 is SGHTA and CDR2 is FQGTGA in the germline V gene. Written as DNA, the CDR3 is TGTGCCAGCAGCTTAGCCCGCTACAATGAGCAGTTCTTC. Translation: CASSLARYNEQFF.

For this clonotype: A read error is possible here, since a much larger clone lies one base away. The conserved phenylalanine or tryptophan normally closing the CDR3 is absent here, so this likely arose from a read error. The rearrangement links TRBV27 to TRBJ2-6, with D hard to call. V was pared by 6 bases and J by 1 base, with 7 bases between. The CDR3 has 14 amino acids. Germline V gene lookup returns CDR1 MNHEY and CDR2 SMNVEV (reference sequence). Written as DNA, the CDR3 is TGTGCCAGCAGCTGGGCATCTGGGGCCAACGTCCTGACTTTG. It encodes CASSWASGANVLTL.

Here the CDR3 DNA reads TGTGCCAGCAGCCGACCGGGACAGGGGTCTTATCAGCCCCAGCATTTT. Encoded protein: CASSRPGQGSYQPQHF. The genes are TRBV28 and TRBJ1-5; TRBD1 matches 10 bases. Losses at the gene ends were 6 bases for V and 5 bases for J; bases not matched to a gene: 10. CDR1 MDHEN and CDR2 SYDVKM come from the germline V gene. This CDR3 spans 16 amino acids.

The rearrangement uses TRBV28 and TRBJ1-1; TRBD1 might be the D (6 bases). Trimming removed 10 bases from V and 3 bases from J, with 12 bases in between. CDR1 and CDR2 from the germline V gene are MDHEN and SYDVKM. This CDR3 has 12 amino acids. The CDR3 DNA is TGTGCCACTGACGGGACACACACTGAAGCTTTCTTT. Protein product: CATDGTHTEAFF.

In this sample, this clonotype turned up many times. This sequence joins TRBV6-2 or TRBV6-3 and TRBJ2-1, with TRBD2 matching 8 bases. The germline V gene has CDR1 MNHEY and CDR2 SVGEGT. Trimming cost V 8 bases and J 8 bases; bases outside gene matches: 8. The CDR3 is 13 residues long. The CDR3 sequence is CASRTAAGDEQFF. The CDR3 DNA is TGTGCCAGCCGAACGGCAGCGGGGGATGAGCAGTTCTTC.

This clonotype was seen a handful of times. The gene calls are TRBV28 and TRBJ2-1, with D possibly being TRBD2 (6 bases). The CDR3 has 14 amino acids. The V end lost 7 bases, the J end lost 0 bases, and 10 bases lay between the germline ends. Germline V gene sequence: CDR1 MDHEN, CDR2 SYDVKM. The CDR3 loop is CASISGSSYNEQFF. The CDR3, as DNA: TGTGCCAGCATTAGCGGTAGCTCCTACAATGAGCAGTTCTTC.

This clonotype was counted between two and nine times. This chain joins TRBV27 and TRBJ2-2, with D tentatively TRBD1 (5 bases). Trimming left V 3 bases short and J 7 bases short, with 9 bases between. CDR1 is MNHEY, CDR2 SMNVEV, per germline (reference sequence). CDR3 length equals 13 residues. The CDR3 protein is CASSLTVFGELFF. The CDR3 DNA follows: TGTGCCAGCAGTTTGACAGTTTTCGGGGAGCTGTTTTTT.

A few counts support this clonotype. V usage is TRBV20-1 and J usage is TRBJ2-5; maybe TRBD1 (6 bases). Trimming cost V 6 bases and J 2 bases, with 25 bases left between them. Germline assignment: CDR1 DFQATT and CDR2 SNEGSKA (reference sequence). CDR3 length: 17 residues. Written as DNA, the CDR3 is TGCAGTGCGACAGGTTTTCCGACATCAATTCTACAAGAGACCCAGTACTTC. Amino acid sequence: CSATGFPTSILQETQYF.

With respect to this clonotype: A much larger clone sits a single nucleotide away, making a read error possible. The chain combines TRBV28 with TRBJ2-7, with D possibly TRBD1 on 6 matching bases. This CDR3 spans 15 amino acids. Per the germline V gene, CDR1 is MDHEN and CDR2 is SYDVKM. The CDR3 nucleotides are TGTGCCAGCAGTTCCACCGGGACATCATCCTACAAGCAGTACTTC. It encodes CASSSTGTSSYKQYF.

This clonotype appeared many times. This chain uses TRBV20-1 with TRBJ1-5, with 11 bases identical to TRBD1. V shed 1 base and J 2 bases; nucleotides not matched to a gene: 4. In germline, CDR1 is DFQATT, CDR2 SNEGSKA (reference sequence). The CDR3 sequence is 16 residues long. CDR3 nucleotides: TGCAGTGCTAGAGTTGGGACAGGGGGAGGCAATCAGCCCCAGCATTTT. It encodes CSARVGTGGGNQPQHF.

The rearrangement links TRBV4-2 to TRBJ1-2; D uncertain. CDR1 is LGHNA and CDR2 is YNFKEQ in the germline V gene. The CDR3 spans 14 residues. Trimming stripped 3 bases from V and 4 bases from J, with 12 bases between. CDR3 loop: CASSQWKGGYGYTF. The CDR3 DNA reads as TGTGCCAGCAGCCAGTGGAAAGGTGGCTATGGCTACACCTTC.

V usage is TRBV24-1 and J usage is TRBJ2-3; D may be TRBD1 (6 bases). The V and J ends lost 6 bases and 6 bases respectively, with 15 bases between them. Germline loops: CDR1 KGHDR, CDR2 SFDVKD. The CDR3 spans 14 residues. Here the CDR3 reads CATSNRVDRDTQYF. The DNA of the CDR3 is TGTGCCACCAGTAACAGGGTAGATAGGGATACGCAGTATTTT.

V usage is TRBV12-3 or TRBV12-4 and J usage is TRBJ2-1, with D perhaps matching TRBD1 or TRBD2 (5 bases each). Trimming stripped 6 bases from V and 5 bases from J, with 14 bases between. The CDR3 runs 14 residues. CDR3 bases: TGTGCCAGCAGCCCTCGGGGCAGGGACAATGAGCAGTTCTTC. The encoded protein is CASSPRGRDNEQFF.

This clonotype was counted a single time. The chain combines TRBV7-9 with TRBJ2-7; no definite D call. V lost 5 bases and J 4 bases, leaving 15 bases between the germline ends. The CDR3 runs 14 residues. Germline CDR1 SEHNR, CDR2 FQNEAQ (reference sequence). The CDR3 nucleotides read TGTGCCAGCAGCCAGGCGACCCAAGCGTACGAGCAGTACTTC. Its translation is CASSQATQAYEQYF.

Turning to this clonotype: This CDR3 is missing its conserved last phenylalanine or tryptophan, likely due to a read error. The chain links TRBV6-1 to TRBJ2-7; weak D call: TRBD2 (5 bases). The germline gives CDR1 MNHNS, CDR2 SASEGT. Trimming shortened V by 8 bases and J by 3 bases, and 23 bases separated the two germline ends. CDR3 size: 16 residues. For the CDR3, the DNA is TGTGCCAGCTCCCCCGCCCCCGGGGTGAGCTTCTACGAGCAGTACTTA. Amino acids: CASSPAPGVSFYEQYL.

Details on this clonotype: Possible read error: a much larger clone is one base away. The genes are TRBV27 and TRBJ2-1; 8 bases align to TRBD2. V trimming: 7 bases; J trimming: 12 bases; junction bases outside the gene matches: 17. Germline V gives CDR1 MNHEY, CDR2 SMNVEV (reference sequence). The CDR3 extends over 15 amino acids. The chain's CDR3 is CASNPGTSSYTAQFF. CDR3 nucleotides: TGTGCCAGCAATCCGGGGACTAGTTCCTACACAGCGCAGTTCTTC.

The chain is built from TRBV11-3 and TRBJ2-2; 7 nucleotides line up with TRBD1. Looked up from germline, CDR1 is SGHNT and CDR2 is YENEEA. V was clipped by 0 bases and J by 6 bases; unmatched bases: 4. The CDR3 totals 15 residues. Here the CDR3 DNA reads TGTGCCAGCAGCTTAGAACAGGGGCTGCCCGGGGAGCTGTTTTTT. Encoded protein: CASSLEQGLPGELFF.

Concerning this clonotype itself: This could be a read error, since a much larger clone is one nucleotide away. The chain combines TRBV7-6 with TRBJ2-3; D is uncertain. This CDR3 spans 14 amino acids. V was clipped by 1 base and J by 7 bases, with 12 bases between them. CDR1 and CDR2 (germline): SGHVS, FNYEAQ. The CDR3 is CASSLGTDTNTQYF. The CDR3 DNA sequence: TGTGCCAGCAGCTTAGGGACGGATACAAATACGCAGTATTTT.

This rearrangement joins TRBV9 to TRBJ2-5, with D unresolved. Germline CDR1 reads SGDLS; CDR2 reads YYNGEE. V lost 4 bases and J 1 base, leaving 5 bases between the germline ends. The length of the CDR3 is 12 residues. The CDR3 nucleotides are TGTGCCAGCAGCTACGGCCAAGAGACCCAGTACTTC. This translates into CASSYGQETQYF.

This clonotype was picked up one time. The V and J genes are TRBV18 and TRBJ1-4; perhaps TRBD1 as D (6 bases). Between the trimmed V and J ends, which lost 3 bases and 6 bases, there was a span of 11 bases. Germline assignment: CDR1 KGHSH and CDR2 LQKENI. This CDR3 is 14 amino acids long. CDR3 loop: CASSPTPGDEKLFF. For the CDR3, the DNA is TGTGCCAGCTCACCCACCCCAGGGGATGAAAAACTGTTTTTT. Full variable domain (missing parts from reference TRBV18 and TRBJ1-4): NAGVMQNPRHLVRRRGQEARLRCSPMKGHSHVYWYRQLPEEGLKFMVYLQKENIIDESGMPKERFSAEFPKEGPSILRIQQVVRGDSAAYFCASSPTPGDEKLFFGSGTQLSVL.

There are a few counts of this clonotype. The V gene is TRBV15, the J gene TRBJ2-1; 10 bases are shared with TRBD2. CDR3 length: 16 residues. Looked up from germline, CDR1 is LNHNV and CDR2 is YYDKDF (reference sequence). Trimming cost V 0 bases and J 13 bases; bases outside gene matches: 12. The CDR3 DNA reads TGTGCCACCAGCAGAGATCTGAGCGGGAGGGCCTCAGAACAGTTCTTC. It codes for CATSRDLSGRASEQFF.

As to this clonotype: Just one base apart from a much larger clone, this may be a read error. The chain couples TRBV20-1 to TRBJ2-1; TRBD1 aligns across 10 bases. The CDR3 sequence is 12 residues long. CDR1 and CDR2 from the germline V gene are DFQATT and SNEGSKA (reference sequence). The CDR3 bases are TGCAGTGCTTGGACAGGGGGGAAAGAGCAGTCCTTC. Its protein product is CSAWTGGKEQSF.

This clonotype was detected a few times. The V and J genes are TRBV7-2 and TRBJ1-5; no clear D gene. CDR3 size: 14 residues. The germline V and J ends were trimmed by 5 bases and 3 bases, with 11 bases remaining between them. CDR1 is SGHTA, CDR2 FQGNSA, per germline. The chain's CDR3 is CASSPQTINQPQHF. In DNA form, the CDR3 reads TGTGCCAGCAGCCCGCAAACGATCAATCAGCCCCAGCATTTT.

V and J are TRBV15 and TRBJ1-4; 8 bases agree with TRBD1. Germline V gene lookup returns CDR1 LNHNV and CDR2 YYDKDF (reference sequence). V lost 0 bases and J lost 5; bases outside the gene matches: 5. This CDR3 spans 16 amino acids. Here the CDR3 DNA reads TGTGCCACCAGCAGAGATCTCACAGGGGGGAATGAAAAACTGTTTTTT. Encoded protein: CATSRDLTGGNEKLFF.

This clonotype was seen only a few times. The chain joins TRBV20-1 to TRBJ2-5; D could derive from TRBD1 or TRBD2 (5 bases each). Germline CDR1 DFQATT, CDR2 SNEGSKA (reference sequence). Trimming left V 5 bases short and J 1 base short, with 11 bases between. The CDR3 totals 13 residues. CDR3 nucleotide sequence: TGCAGTGCTTTCCTCGGGACCCAAGAGACCCAGTACTTC. Translation: CSAFLGTQETQYF.